The 32 T cell receptor beta chains in this list originate from one sample, sequenced in a study of CD8+ T cells in alopecia areata. Treatment of the sample: oral pan-JAK inhibitor, 5-10 mg twice daily. Following RNA extraction, reverse transcription yielded cDNA that acted as the sequencing template. Assay used: immunoSEQ multiplex PCR; TCRdb lists only in-frame clones, some missing. The sample has 90,000 to 150,000 clones, 50% to 55% seen once; the top ten hold approximately 0.46%. The source was CD4+ T cells sorted from blood, collected at week 4, from a patient treated with tofacitinib. The receptors stem from a human donor with alopecia areata.

The chain combines TRBV27 with TRBJ1-5; the D gene is possibly TRBD1 (6 bases). Germline V gene data show CDR1 as MNHEY and CDR2 as SMNVEV (reference sequence). The CDR3 loop spans 14 amino acids. Trimming removed 6 bases from V and 3 bases from J, with 12 bases in between. The DNA of the CDR3 is TGTGCCAGCAGAAAGGACAGTTTCAATCAGCCCCAGCATTTT. This gives the protein CASRKDSFNQPQHF.

The V call is TRBV6-5, the J call TRBJ1-5, with D maybe TRBD1 (5 bases). V was pared by 6 bases and J by 4 bases, with 7 bases between. Germline V CDR1 and CDR2: MNHEY, SVGAGI. The CDR3 length is 12 residues. CDR3 in DNA: TGTGCCAGCAGACAGGCTAATCAGCCCCAGCATTTT. Translated: CASRQANQPQHF.

The chain has TRBV29-1 and TRBJ2-5; the D gene is possibly TRBD2 (5 bases). Germline loops: CDR1 SQVTM, CDR2 ANQGSEA. This CDR3 region has 15 residues. V was shortened by 0 bases and J by 5 bases, with 16 bases between the two germline ends. The CDR3 protein is CSVEDSAARRETQYF. For the CDR3, the DNA is TGCAGCGTTGAAGATTCAGCGGCAAGGCGGGAGACCCAGTACTTC.

This chain connects TRBV5-6 to TRBJ2-7, with a weak D call TRBD1 (6 bases). V was pared by 1 base and J by 2 bases, with 13 bases between. This CDR3 has 15 amino acids. CDR1 and CDR2 (germline): SGHDT, YYEEEE. The CDR3 DNA follows: TGTGCCAGCAGCTTGAGGGGGACCCTTGCCTACGAGCAGTACTTC. Protein: CASSLRGTLAYEQYF. Filled out from reference TRBV5-6 and TRBJ2-7, the complete variable domain reads DAGVTQSPTHLIKTRGQQVTLRCSPKSGHDTVSWYQQALGQGPQFIFQYYEEEERQRGNFPDRFSGHQFPNYSSELNVNALLLGDSALYLCASSLRGTLAYEQYFGPGTRLTVT.

This clone has just a few counts. This sequence joins TRBV18 and TRBJ2-7; a weak D match, TRBD1 (6 bases). Germline V gene sequence: CDR1 KGHSH, CDR2 LQKENI. This CDR3 has 15 amino acids. V was cut by 2 bases and J by 0 bases, with 11 bases left in between. CDR3 coding DNA: TGTGCCAGCTCACCAGGAGCAGGGGACTCCTACGAGCAGTACTTC. Protein product: CASSPGAGDSYEQYF.

About this clone: One end of the junction does not line up with germline, which may come from a read error. This chain links TRBV6-5 with TRBJ1-2; D may be TRBD1 (6 bases). This CDR3 is built from 15 residues. Per germline, CDR1 MNHEY and CDR2 SVGAGI. The CDR3 DNA is TGTGCCAGCAGCTACTCCGCGACAGGCCGCGGGGACTACACCTTC. This sequence encodes CASSYSATGRGDYTF.

This clone was counted between two and nine times. The chain recombines TRBV15 with TRBJ2-4, with D tentatively TRBD1 (5 bases). The CDR3 runs 15 residues. Trimming shortened V by 5 bases and J by 3 bases, and 14 bases separated the two germline ends. The germline V gene has CDR1 LNHNV and CDR2 YYDKDF (reference sequence). CDR3 in DNA: TGTGCCACCAGCCAACCGGACACTTTCAAAAACATTCAGTACTTC. It translates to CATSQPDTFKNIQYF.

V usage is TRBV29-1 and J usage is TRBJ1-5; 8 bases map to TRBD1. V trimming: 4 bases; J trimming: 2 bases; junction bases outside the gene matches: 4. Germline assignment: CDR1 SQVTM and CDR2 ANQGSEA. The CDR3 covers 14 residues. For the CDR3, the DNA is TGCAGCGTTGTCGTACAGGGGGGCAATCAGCCCCAGCATTTT. Amino acids: CSVVVQGGNQPQHF.

The V call is TRBV29-1, the J call TRBJ2-2; TRBD1 agrees at 9 bases. CDR1 is SQVTM and CDR2 is ANQGSEA in the germline V gene. The length of the CDR3 is 14 residues. V lost 4 bases to trimming and J lost 3 bases; unmatched junction nucleotides: 3. The CDR3 loop reads CSVVRTGDTGELFF. The CDR3 nucleotides are TGCAGCGTTGTCAGGACAGGGGACACCGGGGAGCTGTTTTTT.

The V call is TRBV25-1, the J call TRBJ1-2; D gene ambiguous. V lost 2 bases, J lost 0 bases, and 4 bases lay in between. The CDR3 length is 13 residues. Germline lookup yields CDR1 MGHDK and CDR2 SYGVNS. The DNA of the CDR3 is TGTGCCAGCAGTGAACCAGCTAACTATGGCTACACCTTC. It yields the protein CASSEPANYGYTF.

V usage is TRBV5-1 and J usage is TRBJ2-2; TRBD2 aligns across 9 bases. The CDR3 sequence is 20 residues long. Germline CDR1 and CDR2: SGHRS and YFSETQ. Germline trimming cut 0 bases from V and 0 bases from J; bases unmatched to any gene: 12. CDR3 sequence: CASSLEGNSGGPPNTGELFF. The CDR3 bases are TGCGCCAGCAGCTTGGAAGGCAACAGCGGGGGGCCCCCGAACACCGGGGAGCTGTTTTTT.

Points on this clone: Other DNA sequences within the sample encode an identical CDR3. The gene calls are TRBV30 and TRBJ2-5; D not resolved. V was trimmed by 2 bases and J by 5 bases, leaving 6 bases between them. The CDR3 covers 11 residues. Germline loops: CDR1 GTSNPN, CDR2 SVGIG (reference sequence). CDR3 protein: CAWSPGETQYF. Here the CDR3 DNA reads TGTGCCTGGAGTCCCGGGGAGACCCAGTACTTC. The full variable domain, in which reference TRBV30 and TRBJ2-5 provide the parts outside the CDR3, is SQTIHQWPATLVQPVGSPLSLECTVEGTSNPNLYWYRQAAGRGLQLLFYSVGIGQISSEVPQNLSASRPQDRQFILSSKKLLLSDSGFYLCAWSPGETQYFGPGTRLLVL.

The rearrangement joins TRBV9 to TRBJ1-4, with D maybe TRBD1 (5 bases). The V and J ends lost 2 bases and 12 bases respectively, with 17 bases between them. The CDR3 runs 14 residues. Germline V gene data show CDR1 as SGDLS and CDR2 as YYNGEE. CDR3 nucleotide sequence: TGTGCCAGCAGCGTCCTCGGGGCCGCGGGCGAACTGTTTTTT. This encodes CASSVLGAAGELFF.

V and J are TRBV19 and TRBJ2-6; no clear D. Germline CDR1 LNHDA, CDR2 SQIVND (reference sequence). V was pared by 7 bases and J by 0 bases, with 10 bases between. CDR3 length: 15 amino acids. This chain's CDR3 is CASKNVASGANVLTF. CDR3 bases: TGTGCCAGTAAAAACGTGGCCTCTGGGGCCAACGTCCTGACTTTC.

This clone has only a few counts. The gene calls are TRBV29-1 and TRBJ2-2; D is perhaps TRBD2 (6 bases). In germline, CDR1 is SQVTM, CDR2 ANQGSEA. The CDR3 covers 18 residues. V shed 4 bases and J shed 0 bases, with 21 bases lying between them. This CDR3 reads CSVGLTMGGFSNTGELFF. Written as DNA, the CDR3 is TGCAGCGTTGGGTTAACAATGGGGGGATTTTCGAACACCGGGGAGCTGTTTTTT.

The chain couples TRBV28 to TRBJ1-1, with D perhaps matching TRBD1 (5 bases). With 8 bases removed from V and 5 bases from J, the gap between germline ends came to 18 bases. The CDR3 has 14 amino acids. CDR1 and CDR2 (germline): MDHEN, SYDVKM. The CDR3 bases are TGTGCCAGCTGGGGACTTTTGGGTGAAACTGAAGCTTTCTTT. Translated: CASWGLLGETEAFF. Variable domain in full (rest from reference TRBV28 and TRBJ1-1): DVKVTQSSRYLVKRTGEKVFLECVQDMDHENMFWYRQDPGLGLRLIYFSYDVKMKEKGDIPEGYSVSREKKERFSLILESASTNQTSMYLCASWGLLGETEAFFGQGTRLTVV.

This chain links TRBV30 with TRBJ1-4, with a weak D call TRBD1 (5 bases). The CDR3 consists of 13 residues. Trimming stripped 1 base from V and 5 bases from J, with 8 bases between. Germline loops: CDR1 GTSNPN, CDR2 SVGIG (reference sequence). The CDR3 here is CAWSGYRNEKLFF. The CDR3 DNA follows: TGTGCCTGGAGTGGGTACAGGAATGAAAAACTGTTTTTT.

This clone showed up just a few times. The V call is TRBV29-1, the J call TRBJ1-2; 7 bases align to TRBD1. Germline V gene data show CDR1 as SQVTM and CDR2 as ANQGSEA. The CDR3 is 14 amino acids. The V gene end was trimmed by 6 bases and the J gene end by 4 bases; junction bases not matched to a gene: 11. CDR3 sequence (DNA): TGCAGCGTCCTGACAGGGACGACCCTCTATGGCTACACCTTC. It codes for CSVLTGTTLYGYTF.

The chain is built from TRBV7-3 and TRBJ2-7; D is ambiguous. Germline V lookup: CDR1 SGHTA, CDR2 FQGTGA. CDR3 length equals 16 residues. V lost 2 bases and J lost 2, with 16 bases in between. The CDR3 bases are TGTGCCAGCAGCTTAGGCGTTGGAAACCCGGCCTACGAGCAGTACTTC. Its protein is CASSLGVGNPAYEQYF.

V gene TRBV29-1 combines with J gene TRBJ2-3; possible D gene TRBD2, 6 bases. CDR1 SQVTM and CDR2 ANQGSEA come from the germline V gene. V was pared by 3 bases and J by 3 bases, with 10 bases between. This CDR3 spans 13 amino acids. The CDR3 sequence is CSVDGGGTDTQYF. DNA of the CDR3: TGCAGCGTTGATGGGGGAGGTACAGATACGCAGTATTTT.

This chain's CDR3 is CAWSKKGNQPQHF. CDR3 nucleotide sequence: TGTGCCTGGAGTAAAAAGGGCAATCAGCCCCAGCATTTT. The rearrangement links TRBV30 to TRBJ1-5; D not certain. Germline V gene lookup returns CDR1 GTSNPN and CDR2 SVGIG (reference sequence). Trimming took 2 bases from V and 2 from J, leaving 7 bases between them. This CDR3 region has 13 residues.

In the case of this clone: Distinct nucleotide sequences in the sample also encode this CDR3. The gene calls are TRBV5-1 and TRBJ2-2; D tentatively fits TRBD1 or TRBD2 (6 bases each). The V and J ends lost 1 base and 1 base respectively, with 11 bases between them. CDR1 and CDR2 (germline): SGHRS, YFSETQ. The CDR3 is made up of 16 amino acids. The CDR3 spells CASSLTGGRNTGELFF. The CDR3 DNA reads as TGCGCCAGCAGCTTGACCGGGGGCAGGAACACCGGGGAGCTGTTTTTT.

This clone has only a few counts. Here the CDR3 reads CAISDRDSTDTQYF. The CDR3 DNA sequence: TGTGCCATCAGTGACAGGGATAGCACAGATACGCAGTATTTT. The chain combines TRBV10-3 with TRBJ2-3; D is perhaps TRBD1 (5 bases). V lost 3 bases and J lost 0, with 7 bases in between. The germline gives CDR1 ENHRY, CDR2 SYGVKD. The CDR3 extends over 14 amino acids.

This chain joins TRBV9 and TRBJ2-2; D is perhaps TRBD1 (5 bases). The CDR3 length is 11 residues. The germline V and J ends were trimmed by 9 bases and 6 bases, with 9 bases remaining between them. Per germline, CDR1 SGDLS and CDR2 YYNGEE. The CDR3, as DNA: TGTGCCACAGGGTGGCCCGGGGAGCTGTTTTTT. Translating gives CATGWPGELFF.

The J gene is TRBJ1-1, the V gene TRBV29-1, with D unresolved. Germline CDR1 SQVTM, CDR2 ANQGSEA. The CDR3 is made up of 12 amino acids. V was shortened by 5 bases and J by 5 bases, with 12 bases between the two germline ends. CDR3 sequence: CSVRPWGTEAFF. For the CDR3, the DNA is TGCAGCGTTCGGCCATGGGGAACTGAAGCTTTCTTT.

The CDR3: CASSSGQSNQPQHF. The CDR3 region has the DNA TGTGCCAGCAGCTCTGGACAAAGTAATCAGCCCCAGCATTTT. The V gene is TRBV7-2, the J gene TRBJ1-5, with D perhaps TRBD1 (5 bases). V was trimmed by 4 bases and J by 4 bases, leaving 11 bases between them. This CDR3 has 14 residues. CDR1 and CDR2 (germline): SGHTA, FQGNSA.

The sample holds a few counts of this clone. The chain joins TRBV9 to TRBJ2-2, with D perhaps being TRBD1 or TRBD2 (5 bases each). This CDR3 is 16 amino acids long. Germline V gene lookup returns CDR1 SGDLS and CDR2 YYNGEE. V lost 3 bases to trimming and J lost 7 bases, with 19 bases between them. The CDR3 nucleotides read TGTGCCAGCAGCGCCCAGTGGGACGTGGCATTCGGGGAGCTGTTTTTT. This encodes CASSAQWDVAFGELFF. Drawing the rest from reference TRBV9 and TRBJ2-2, the complete variable domain is DSGVTQTPKHLITATGQRVTLRCSPRSGDLSVYWYQQSLDQGLQFLIQYYNGEERAKGNILERFSAQQFPDLHSELNLSSLELGDSALYFCASSAQWDVAFGELFFGEGSRLTVL.

J is TRBJ2-7 and V is TRBV18, with 7 bases lining up with TRBD1. V trimming: 5 bases; J trimming: 5 bases; junction bases outside the gene matches: 9. Germline CDR1 and CDR2: KGHSH and LQKENI. The CDR3 covers 14 residues. CDR3 protein: CASSIQGLRNEQYF. DNA of the CDR3: TGTGCCAGCTCAATACAGGGGCTTAGAAACGAGCAGTACTTC. The variable domain in full, completed from reference TRBV18 and TRBJ2-7, reads NAGVMQNPRHLVRRRGQEARLRCSPMKGHSHVYWYRQLPEEGLKFMVYLQKENIIDESGMPKERFSAEFPKEGPSILRIQQVVRGDSAAYFCASSIQGLRNEQYFGPGTRLTVT.

V usage is TRBV7-3 and J usage is TRBJ2-1; the match to TRBD1 covers 11 bases. The J segment lost 4 bases and the V segment lost 6 bases, leaving 5 bases of the junction unmatched. The CDR3 loop spans 15 amino acids. CDR1 is SGHTA and CDR2 is FQGTGA in the germline V gene. DNA for the CDR3: TGTGCCAGCAGTTCGGGACAGGGGGGTTACAATGAGCAGTTCTTC. It specifies CASSSGQGGYNEQFF.

The chain combines TRBV4-2 with TRBJ2-3, with 9 bases lining up with TRBD2. Germline CDR1 and CDR2: LGHNA and YNFKEQ. The ends lost 4 bases at V and 2 bases at J; junction bases unmatched: 7. The CDR3 is 16 residues long. The CDR3 loop is CASSLLIAGDTDTQYF. The CDR3 region has the DNA TGTGCCAGCAGCCTTCTAATAGCGGGGGACACAGATACGCAGTATTTT.

In its sample, this clone was seen many times. CDR3 sequence: CASSLALAGGQTNEQFF. DNA of the CDR3: TGTGCCAGCAGCTTAGCCCTAGCGGGAGGCCAGACCAATGAGCAGTTCTTC. V and J are TRBV7-9 and TRBJ2-1; TRBD2 aligns across 11 bases. V lost 0 bases to trimming and J lost 6 bases; unmatched junction nucleotides: 7. Germline V gene sequence: CDR1 SEHNR, CDR2 FQNEAQ (reference sequence). The CDR3 length is 17 residues.

The table lists this clone with a count of one. The chain combines TRBV6-1 with TRBJ2-3; possible D gene TRBD2, 6 bases. This CDR3 has 14 residues. The V gene lost 6 bases and the J gene lost 3 bases, with 13 bases spanning the gap. Germline CDR1 MNHNS, CDR2 SASEGT. In DNA, the CDR3 is TGTGCCAGCAGAACCCCGCGGGGTACAGATACGCAGTATTTT. Translated: CASRTPRGTDTQYF.